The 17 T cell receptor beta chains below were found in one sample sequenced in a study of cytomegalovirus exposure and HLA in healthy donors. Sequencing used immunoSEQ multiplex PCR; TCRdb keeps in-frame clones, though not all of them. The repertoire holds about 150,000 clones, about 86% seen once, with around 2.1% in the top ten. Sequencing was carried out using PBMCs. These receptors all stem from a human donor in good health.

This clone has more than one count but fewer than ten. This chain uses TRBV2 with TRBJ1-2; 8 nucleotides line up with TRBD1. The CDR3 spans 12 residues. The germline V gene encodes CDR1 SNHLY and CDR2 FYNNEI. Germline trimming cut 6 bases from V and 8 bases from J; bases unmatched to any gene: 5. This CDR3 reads CASRAGGPGYTF. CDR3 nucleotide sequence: TGTGCCAGCAGGGCAGGGGGCCCGGGCTACACCTTC.

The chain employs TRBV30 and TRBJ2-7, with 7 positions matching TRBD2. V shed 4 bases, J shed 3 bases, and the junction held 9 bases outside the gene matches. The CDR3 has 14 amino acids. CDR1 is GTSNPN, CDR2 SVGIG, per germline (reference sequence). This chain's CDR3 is CAWTSAGTHYEQYF. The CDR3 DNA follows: TGTGCCTGGACTTCAGCGGGGACCCACTACGAGCAGTACTTC.

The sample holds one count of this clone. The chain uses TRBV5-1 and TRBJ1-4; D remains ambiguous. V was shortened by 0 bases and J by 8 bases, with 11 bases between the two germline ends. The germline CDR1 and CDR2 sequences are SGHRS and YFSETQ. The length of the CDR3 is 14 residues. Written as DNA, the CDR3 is TGCGCCAGCAGCTTGGCTGGGCCCGACGAAAAACTGTTTTTT. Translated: CASSLAGPDEKLFF.

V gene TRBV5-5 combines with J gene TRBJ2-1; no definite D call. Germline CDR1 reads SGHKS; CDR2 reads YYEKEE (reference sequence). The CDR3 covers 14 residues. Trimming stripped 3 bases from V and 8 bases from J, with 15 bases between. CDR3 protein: CASSSEWYEYEQFF. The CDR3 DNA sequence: TGTGCCAGCAGCTCCGAGTGGTACGAATATGAGCAGTTCTTC.

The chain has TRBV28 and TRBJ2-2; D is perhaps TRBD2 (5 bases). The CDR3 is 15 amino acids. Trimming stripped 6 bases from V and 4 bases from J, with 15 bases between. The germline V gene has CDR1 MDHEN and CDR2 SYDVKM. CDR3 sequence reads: CASRAGGTSTGELFF. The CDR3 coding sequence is TGTGCCAGCAGAGCCGGAGGTACGAGCACCGGGGAGCTGTTTTTT.

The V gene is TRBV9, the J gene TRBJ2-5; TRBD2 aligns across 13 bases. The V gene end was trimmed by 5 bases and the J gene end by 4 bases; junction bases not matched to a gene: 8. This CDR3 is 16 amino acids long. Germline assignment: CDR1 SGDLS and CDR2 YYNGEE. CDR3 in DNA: TGTGCCAGCAGTGGGGGACTAGCGGGATTTGGAGAGACCCAGTACTTC. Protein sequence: CASSGGLAGFGETQYF.

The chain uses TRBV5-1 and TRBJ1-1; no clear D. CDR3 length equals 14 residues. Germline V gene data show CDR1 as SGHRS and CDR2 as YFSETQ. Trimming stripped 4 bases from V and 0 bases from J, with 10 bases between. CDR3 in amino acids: CASSQNLMNTEAFF. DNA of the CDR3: TGCGCCAGCAGCCAGAATCTTATGAACACTGAAGCTTTCTTT.

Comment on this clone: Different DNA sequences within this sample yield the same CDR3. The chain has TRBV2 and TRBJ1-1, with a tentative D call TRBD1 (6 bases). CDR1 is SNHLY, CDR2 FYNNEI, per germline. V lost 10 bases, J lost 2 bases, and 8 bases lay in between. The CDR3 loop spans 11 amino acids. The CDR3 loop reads CATQGNTEAFF. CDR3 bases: TGTGCCACACAGGGAAACACTGAAGCTTTCTTT.

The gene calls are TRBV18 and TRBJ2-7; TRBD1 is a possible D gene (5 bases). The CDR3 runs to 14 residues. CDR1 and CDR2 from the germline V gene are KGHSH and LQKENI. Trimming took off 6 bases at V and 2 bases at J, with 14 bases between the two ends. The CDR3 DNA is TGTGCCAGCTCCCTTACAGGTTTTACCTACGAGCAGTACTTC. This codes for CASSLTGFTYEQYF.

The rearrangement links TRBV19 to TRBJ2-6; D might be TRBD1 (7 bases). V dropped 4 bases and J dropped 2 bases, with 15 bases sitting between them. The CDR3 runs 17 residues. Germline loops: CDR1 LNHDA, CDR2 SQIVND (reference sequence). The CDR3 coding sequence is TGTGCCAGTAGTAGCCCTCCAGGGGGGACTGGGGCCAACGTCCTGACTTTC. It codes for CASSSPPGGTGANVLTF.

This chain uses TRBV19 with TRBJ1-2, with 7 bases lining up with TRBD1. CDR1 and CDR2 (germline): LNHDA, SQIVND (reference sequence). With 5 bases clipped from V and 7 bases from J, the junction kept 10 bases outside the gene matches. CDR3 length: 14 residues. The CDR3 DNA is TGTGCCAGTAGTCTACGGACAGGCCTCACTGGCTACACCTTC. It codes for CASSLRTGLTGYTF. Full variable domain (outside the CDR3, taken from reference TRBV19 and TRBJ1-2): DGGITQSPKYLFRKEGQNVTLSCEQNLNHDAMYWYRQDPGQGLRLIYYSQIVNDFQKGDIAEGYSVSREKKESFPLTVTSAQKNPTAFYLCASSLRTGLTGYTFGSGTRLTVV.

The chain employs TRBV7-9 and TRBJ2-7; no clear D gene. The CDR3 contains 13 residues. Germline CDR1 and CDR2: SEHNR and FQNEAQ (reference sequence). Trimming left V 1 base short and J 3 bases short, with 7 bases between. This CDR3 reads CASSLGAGYEQYF. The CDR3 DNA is TGTGCCAGCAGCTTAGGCGCAGGCTACGAGCAGTACTTC.

The CDR3 protein is CASSQDGRGARSIDYGYTF. CDR3 DNA sequence: TGCGCCAGCAGCCAAGATGGGCGGGGGGCGAGAAGTATAGACTATGGCTACACCTTC. J is TRBJ1-2 and V is TRBV4-3, with D tentatively TRBD1 (6 bases). Trimming stripped 0 bases from V and 3 bases from J, with 23 bases between. CDR3 length: 19 amino acids. Germline values: CDR1 LGHNA, CDR2 YSLEER.

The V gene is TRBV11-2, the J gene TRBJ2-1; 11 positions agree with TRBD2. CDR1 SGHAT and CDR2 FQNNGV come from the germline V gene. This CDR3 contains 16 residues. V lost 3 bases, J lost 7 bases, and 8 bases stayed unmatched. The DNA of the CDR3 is TGTGCCAGCAGCTTCGAGATAGCGGGGGGGCTTAATGAGCAGTTCTTC. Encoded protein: CASSFEIAGGLNEQFF.

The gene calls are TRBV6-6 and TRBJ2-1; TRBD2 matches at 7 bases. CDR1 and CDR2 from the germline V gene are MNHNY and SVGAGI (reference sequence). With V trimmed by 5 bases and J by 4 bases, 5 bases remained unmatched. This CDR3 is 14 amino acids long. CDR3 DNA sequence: TGTGCCAGCAGTACCCGAGCGGGGTACAATGAGCAGTTCTTC. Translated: CASSTRAGYNEQFF.

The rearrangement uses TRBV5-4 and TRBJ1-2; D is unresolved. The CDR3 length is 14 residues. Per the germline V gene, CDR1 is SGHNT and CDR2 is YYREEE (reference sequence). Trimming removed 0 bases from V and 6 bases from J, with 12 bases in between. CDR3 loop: CASSLESGGNGYTF. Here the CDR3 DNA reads TGTGCCAGCAGCTTGGAGAGTGGAGGGAATGGCTACACCTTC.

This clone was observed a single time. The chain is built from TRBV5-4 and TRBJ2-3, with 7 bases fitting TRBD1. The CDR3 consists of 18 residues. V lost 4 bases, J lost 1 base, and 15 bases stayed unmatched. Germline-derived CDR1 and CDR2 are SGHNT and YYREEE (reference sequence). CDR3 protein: CASSRTGTVKPGTDTQYF. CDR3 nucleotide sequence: TGTGCCAGCAGCCGCACTGGGACAGTGAAACCCGGCACAGATACGCAGTATTTT.